One sample yielded the 10 T cell receptor beta chains listed below, sequenced in a study of radiation and T cells in renal cell carcinoma. Time point noted: blood 2 weeks post-SBRT. The treatment denotes: 15 Gy SBRT to primary tumor, nephrectomy 4 weeks later. TCRdb's copy holds only in-frame clones and misses some; the assay was immunoSEQ multiplex PCR. The repertoire has 120,000 or so clones, more than 70% of them found once; the top ten carry around 6%. Source: blood, taken from a patient whose treatment included radiotherapy and nephrectomy. These receptors came from a woman in her 70s with renal cell carcinoma.

The chain employs TRBV5-1 and TRBJ2-5; TRBD2 is a possible D gene (6 bases). In germline, CDR1 is SGHRS, CDR2 YFSETQ. There are 14 residues in the CDR3. V was trimmed by 0 bases and J by 4 bases, leaving 10 bases between them. CDR3 sequence reads: CASSLEAGRETQYF. CDR3 nucleotides: TGCGCCAGCAGCTTGGAGGCGGGGCGAGAGACCCAGTACTTC. The whole variable domain, filled in from reference TRBV5-1 and TRBJ2-5, reads KAGVTQTPRYLIKTRGQQVTLSCSPISGHRSVSWYQQTPGQGLQFLFEYFSETQRNKGNFPGRFSGRQFSNSRSEMNVSTLELGDSALYLCASSLEAGRETQYFGPGTRLLVL.

This chain uses TRBV23-1 with TRBJ1-2, with D unresolved. TRBV23-1 is assigned to the ORF class and has an uncertain function. This CDR3 is built from 14 residues. Trimming removed 0 bases from V and 6 bases from J, with 11 bases in between. Here the CDR3 reads CASSQSAAGDGYTF. In DNA form, the CDR3 reads TGCGCCAGCAGTCAATCCGCGGCAGGTGATGGCTACACCTTC.

This clone was seen only once. This chain links TRBV11-3 with TRBJ2-1; D is undetermined. The CDR3 has 12 amino acids. The V and J ends lost 4 bases and 10 bases respectively, with 11 bases between them. Germline lookup yields CDR1 SGHNT and CDR2 YENEEA. In DNA form, the CDR3 reads TGTGCCAGCAGCTCAAAAGGGTGGGAGCAGTTCTTC. Protein product: CASSSKGWEQFF.

The chain recombines TRBV5-1 with TRBJ2-2; D may be TRBD1 (6 bases). Germline V gene sequence: CDR1 SGHRS, CDR2 YFSETQ. The CDR3 sequence is 15 residues long. Trimming shortened V by 1 base and J by 5 bases, and 12 bases separated the two germline ends. As DNA, the CDR3 is TGCGCCAGCAGCTTGAGAACAGGGCGGACCGGGGAGCTGTTTTTT. It yields the protein CASSLRTGRTGELFF.

This clone appeared a few times. The DNA for the CDR3 is TGTGCCAGCAGCGTAGAACGGGGGGGCATCACCGGGGAGCTGTTTTTT. Translated, it gives CASSVERGGITGELFF. The chain carries TRBV9 and TRBJ2-2; TRBD2 matches 8 bases. The germline gives CDR1 SGDLS, CDR2 YYNGEE. The CDR3 runs to 16 residues. Trimming at V came to 0 bases and at J to 4 bases, leaving 5 bases not matched to a gene.

This clone appeared a single time. The chain employs TRBV19 and TRBJ2-7; D possibly corresponds to TRBD1 (5 bases). The CDR3 contains 14 residues. Germline V lookup: CDR1 LNHDA, CDR2 SQIVND (reference sequence). V lost 4 bases, J lost 6 bases, and 16 bases lay in between. This CDR3 is CASSTMDTSGEQYF. The CDR3 nucleotides read TGTGCCAGTAGTACAATGGACACCTCCGGCGAGCAGTACTTC.

This chain joins TRBV30 and TRBJ1-6; D possibly corresponds to TRBD1 (5 bases). The V and J ends lost 3 bases and 6 bases respectively, with 12 bases between them. This CDR3 is 14 amino acids long. The germline gives CDR1 GTSNPN, CDR2 SVGIG (reference sequence). The CDR3 protein is CAWRTGGGNSPLHF. CDR3 DNA: TGTGCCTGGAGGACCGGGGGTGGTAATTCACCCCTCCACTTT.

This rearrangement joins TRBV11-3 to TRBJ1-1; possible D gene TRBD1, 6 bases. CDR1 and CDR2 (germline): SGHNT, YENEEA. Trimming cost V 5 bases and J 1 base, with 20 bases left between them. The CDR3 extends over 17 amino acids. The CDR3 DNA is TGTGCCAGCAGCCCGTCCGGAGCTAGAGGGGGGAACACTGAAGCTTTCTTT. Its translation: CASSPSGARGGNTEAFF.

The chain combines TRBV9 with TRBJ2-5; TRBD2 aligns across 9 bases. Trimming took 3 bases from V and 2 from J; bases not matched to a gene: 2. Germline V gives CDR1 SGDLS, CDR2 YYNGEE. CDR3 length: 14 residues. Written as DNA, the CDR3 is TGTGCCAGCAGCGATAGCGGGGGTCAAGAGACCCAGTACTTC. Translation: CASSDSGGQETQYF. Complete variable domain (other parts from reference TRBV9 and TRBJ2-5): DSGVTQTPKHLITATGQRVTLRCSPRSGDLSVYWYQQSLDQGLQFLIQYYNGEERAKGNILERFSAQQFPDLHSELNLSSLELGDSALYFCASSDSGGQETQYFGPGTRLLVL.

J is TRBJ2-2 and V is TRBV28; tentative D call: TRBD2 (5 bases). Germline loops: CDR1 MDHEN, CDR2 SYDVKM. The CDR3 consists of 14 residues. Trimming removed 4 bases from V and 7 bases from J, with 13 bases in between. DNA of the CDR3: TGTGCCAGCAGTTACCCACTAGTTGGCGGGGAGCTGTTTTTT. Translated, it gives CASSYPLVGGELFF.